This T cell receptor (beta chain) was captured by sequencing in a study of shared clonotypes between healthy human individuals. Study-wide results and caveats: Sharing across four donors was highest in naive CD4 (around 5%) and lowest in memory CD8 (roughly 0.4%).

This CDR3 spans 15 amino acids. The V and J ends lost 4 bases and 5 bases, in that order; junction bases with no gene match: 6. CDR1 is SGHAT and CDR2 is FQNNGV in the germline V gene. Comments on this clone: Its target is unknown.

Deep was the level used in running the assay. The repertoire was sequenced with immunoSEQ multiplex PCR; TCRdb's copy has only in-frame clones and lacks some. The sample has a few million clones, approximately 92% seen once. This receptor was obtained from a man between 18 and 29 years old in good health. What was sequenced was naive CD4+ T cells sorted from blood. Subset specified: CD45RA+ positively selected. The rearrangement joins TRBV11-2 to TRBJ2-7; 12 nucleotides align to TRBD1. The CDR3 here is CASSWRGTGGNEQYF. In DNA, the CDR3 is TGTGCCAGCAGCTGGAGGGGGACAGGGGGCAACGAGCAGTACTTC.